The present T cell receptor beta chain was sequenced within a study of spatial heterogeneity in lung cancer. At the level of the study: The library had UMIs, and each TCR and UMI pair averaged more than ten raw reads. Points from the study as a whole: Higher tumor mutation counts went along with higher counts of expanded intratumoral alpha and beta TCRs.

As to time point: sample taken at primary tumor resection. Whole RNA came from tumor, nontumor lung or frozen PBMC and was sequenced without being sorted. TCRdb passed the 5' RACE reads through MiXCR, listing each CDR3 protein once. This sample has some 23,000 distinct CDR3 sequences; 8.8% occur once, and the top ten carry about 7.7%. This clonotype appeared many times. As yet, its antigen is unknown. Unmatched junction bases numbered 6, after V lost 4 bases and J lost 13 bases. Looked up from germline, CDR1 is SGDLS and CDR2 is YYNGEE. The CDR3 spans 11 residues. This chain connects TRBV9 to TRBJ2-7; 9 positions agree with TRBD1. The source of this sequence is a male donor with early-stage non-small cell lung cancer. The sequences come from lung tumor tissue, collected at surgery. The CDR3 nucleotides are TGTGCCAGCAGCCCGGGACAGGGCCTTTACTTC. This encodes CASSPGQGLYF.